A single T cell receptor beta chain is shown here with its context. With 1 base removed from V and 5 bases from J, the gap between germline ends came to 6 bases. This CDR3 is 13 amino acids long. CDR1 and CDR2 (germline): SEHNR, FQNEAQ (reference sequence). Clones were sequenced by immunoSEQ multiplex PCR, and TCRdb holds only the in-frame ones, with some missing. This table holds some 120,000 clones, under 95% found once. These data are taken from a study of T cell responses to AZD1222 COVID-19 vaccine. The sample in question was peripheral blood, obtained on day 0 of AZD1222 vaccination. The origin of this receptor is an adult in good health. The chain couples TRBV7-9 to TRBJ1-5, with D perhaps matching TRBD1 (5 bases). The CDR3 DNA is TGTGCCAGCAGCTTAGGAGGGGATCAGCCCCAGCATTTT. Its protein product is CASSLGGDQPQHF.